These 9 T cell receptor beta chains were all obtained from the same sample, sequenced in a study of human T cells and chemical hapten exposure. Time point defined: patch test 1, 2 weeks after DPC sensitization. Treatment described: therapeutic diphenylcyclopropenone sensitization with weekly scalp DPC. TCRdb passed the RACE reads through MiXCR, listing each CDR3 protein once. The table shows 380,000 or so distinct CDR3 sequences, with approximately 5.1% occurring only once. Sequencing used whole blood, obtained in connection with sensitization to the hapten diphenylcyclopropenone (DPC). The receptors derive from a woman aged 50 to 60 with alopecia areata. Some clones in this sample may be carry-over from other donors' samples.

This clonotype was observed a few times. This chain connects TRBV10-3 to TRBJ2-3; TRBD2 agrees at 7 bases. There are 13 residues in the CDR3. Looked up from germline, CDR1 is ENHRY and CDR2 is SYGVKD. Losses at the gene ends were 9 bases for V and 2 bases for J; bases not matched to a gene: 5. CDR3 sequence (DNA): TGTGCCATGGGGGGGGTTTCCACAGATACGCAGTATTTT. Translating it yields CAMGGVSTDTQYF.

Only a few counts were recorded for this clonotype. The chain carries TRBV6-2 or TRBV6-3 and TRBJ2-7, with 7 nucleotides matching TRBD1. The CDR3 length is 14 residues. CDR1 and CDR2 from the germline V gene are MNHEY and SVGEGT. Trimming took 7 bases from V and 2 from J; bases not matched to a gene: 8. DNA of the CDR3: TGTGCCAGCACTCCCCCCGGGACAGCCTACGAGCAGTACTTC. This encodes CASTPPGTAYEQYF.

This clonotype appeared many times. The chain has TRBV20-1 and TRBJ1-4, with D unclear. The CDR3 contains 14 residues. Germline values: CDR1 DFQATT, CDR2 SNEGSKA (reference sequence). V lost 6 bases, J lost 6 bases, and 17 bases lay in between. The CDR3 here is CSANLVGYDEKLFF. The CDR3 DNA is TGCAGTGCAAATCTCGTGGGATACGATGAAAAACTGTTTTTT.

This clonotype occurred a few times. This chain connects TRBV4-1 to TRBJ1-2; 7 positions match TRBD1. CDR1 MGHRA and CDR2 YSYEKL come from the germline V gene. Trimming removed 4 bases from V and 4 bases from J; junction bases left unmatched: 15. CDR3 length: 17 amino acids. CDR3: CASSLAPGQPLVYGYTF. The CDR3 DNA is TGCGCCAGCAGCCTAGCTCCGGGACAGCCTCTGGTCTATGGCTACACCTTC.

This clonotype was observed at least ten times. This chain joins TRBV20-1 and TRBJ1-1; D unclear. V lost 0 bases and J lost 6, with 14 bases in between. Looked up from germline, CDR1 is DFQATT and CDR2 is SNEGSKA (reference sequence). The CDR3 contains 14 residues. The DNA for the CDR3 is TGCAGTGCTAGAGATCCGGGAGGAAGGGCTGAAGCTTTCTTT. Protein product: CSARDPGGRAEAFF.

The V call is TRBV27, the J call TRBJ2-1, with D possibly matching TRBD2 (5 bases). The CDR3 runs to 11 residues. Per germline, CDR1 MNHEY and CDR2 SMNVEV (reference sequence). The CDR3 nucleotides are TGTGCAGTGAGGGTTAAAAATGAGCAGTTCTTC. Its translation is CAVRVKNEQFF.

This clonotype was observed many times. For the CDR3, the DNA is TGCGCCAGCAGCTTCGACGGTAGCAATCAGCCCCAGCATTTT. This codes for CASSFDGSNQPQHF. This chain connects TRBV5-1 to TRBJ1-5; D unresolved. Germline V gives CDR1 SGHRS, CDR2 YFSETQ. The germline V and J ends were trimmed by 2 bases and 0 bases, with 6 bases remaining between them. The CDR3 covers 14 residues. Looking up the rest from reference TRBV5-1 and TRBJ1-5 gives the full variable domain: KAGVTQTPRYLIKTRGQQVTLSCSPISGHRSVSWYQQTPGQGLQFLFEYFSETQRNKGNFPGRFSGRQFSNSRSEMNVSTLELGDSALYLCASSFDGSNQPQHFGDGTRLSIL.

This clonotype has a count of ten or more. The genes are TRBV5-1 and TRBJ2-5, with TRBD2 matching over 11 bases. V shed 4 bases and J 4 bases; nucleotides not matched to a gene: 6. Per the germline V gene, CDR1 is SGHRS and CDR2 is YFSETQ. The CDR3 covers 15 residues. The CDR3 sequence is CASSTTTSGAETQYF. The CDR3 nucleotides read TGCGCCAGCAGCACCACGACTAGCGGGGCAGAGACCCAGTACTTC.

This clonotype showed up just a few times. This chain links TRBV9 with TRBJ1-6; weak D call: TRBD1 (6 bases). The CDR3 length is 17 residues. Germline V gives CDR1 SGDLS, CDR2 YYNGEE. V was clipped by 4 bases and J by 0 bases, with 14 bases between them. The CDR3 protein is CASSTRDKSSYNSPLHF. CDR3 sequence (DNA): TGTGCCAGCAGCACGAGGGACAAGAGCTCCTATAATTCACCCCTCCACTTT.